This T cell receptor beta chain was retrieved from a study of blood T cell repertoires in COVID-19. Study-level background: From T cells, B-cell-depleted T cells, or PBMCs came the material, which was cDNA or gDNA.

The germline V gene encodes CDR1 SGHVS and CDR2 FQNEAQ. This CDR3 is 15 amino acids long. J gave up 7 bases and V 3 bases, and 5 bases lay outside the gene matches. How the authors handled the data: Nucleated cell number was recorded as an estimate derived from reference gene primer amplification. The repertoire was sequenced with immunoSEQ multiplex PCR; TCRdb's copy has only in-frame clones and lacks some. V and J calls and clone size come straight from that table; D and trimming were deduced from the DNA. The sample consists of approximately 220,000 clones, 83% of them appearing once. Exposed enrollees had met someone with a PCR-confirmed or clinician-diagnosed COVID-19 case at some point within the 2 weeks before study entry.

The sequence was obtained from a woman in her forties or fifties who had been exposed to COVID-19. The chain carries TRBV7-8 and TRBJ2-2; 10 bases line up with TRBD1. The sequenced material came from PBMCs or T cells enriched from blood (not recorded which). CDR3 sequence (DNA): TGTGCCAGCAGCTTGGGACAGGGGAATGTCGGGGAGCTGTTTTTT. It encodes CASSLGQGNVGELFF. Combining the CDR3 with reference TRBV7-8 and TRBJ2-2 gives the whole variable domain GAGVSQSPRYKVAKRGQDVALRCDPISGHVSLFWYQQALGQGPEFLTYFQNEAQLDKSGLPSDRFFAERPEGSVSTLKIQRTQQEDSAVYLCASSLGQGNVGELFFGEGSRLTVL.